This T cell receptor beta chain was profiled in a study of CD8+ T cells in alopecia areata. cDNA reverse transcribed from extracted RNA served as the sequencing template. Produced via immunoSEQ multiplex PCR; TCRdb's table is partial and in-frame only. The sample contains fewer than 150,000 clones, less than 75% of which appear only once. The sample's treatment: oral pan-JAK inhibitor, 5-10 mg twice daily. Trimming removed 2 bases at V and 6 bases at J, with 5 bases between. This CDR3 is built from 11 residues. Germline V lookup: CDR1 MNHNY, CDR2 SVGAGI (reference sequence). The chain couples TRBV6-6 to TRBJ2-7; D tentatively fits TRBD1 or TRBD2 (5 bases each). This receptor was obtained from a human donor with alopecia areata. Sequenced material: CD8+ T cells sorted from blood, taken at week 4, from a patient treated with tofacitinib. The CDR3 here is CASSYGGEQYF. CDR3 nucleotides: TGTGCCAGCAGTTACGGGGGCGAGCAGTACTTC.